These T cell receptor beta chains were read from a single sample in a study of T cell repertoires in cytomegalovirus infection. Which antigens these TCRs recognize remains unknown. MiXCR was run by TCRdb on the reads, yielding one entry per CDR3 protein. The sample contains around 300,000 distinct CDR3 sequences, about 20% of which appear only once. The source was cultured PBMCs, collected from culture after CMV antigen stimulation. The receptors were sampled from a human donor in good health (CMV status not recorded). Some clones in this sample may be carry-over from other donors' samples. Both conserved end residues are part of each CDR3. The D gene is left open where the match is weak. A clone size is listed for some rows: how often the clone was seen (once, few, many), or a class if it is expanded.

TRBD2,TRBJ2-2,.,TRBV7-9,TGTGCCAGCAGCCGGGGGACTAGCGGGATAACGGCGAACACCGGGGAGCTGTTTTTT,CASSRGTSGITANTGELFF
.,TRBJ2-1,many,TRBV7-2,TGTGCCAGCAGCTTAGGTTTAGCGGCCAATGAGCAGTTCTTC,CASSLGLAANEQFF
TRBD1,TRBJ2-1,.,TRBV7-9,TGTGCCAGCAGTTTCCAGGACAGGAACAATGAGCAGTTCTTC,CASSFQDRNNEQFF
.,TRBJ2-5,many,TRBV28,TGTGCCAGCAGTCCGCAGATGTTAGGGGGGGAGACCCAGTACTTC,CASSPQMLGGETQYF
.,TRBJ1-1,few,TRBV29-1,TGCAGCGGATCCAGGGGCTCCCCTGGTGAAGCTTTCTTT,CSGSRGSPGEAFF
.,TRBJ2-1,many,TRBV7-9,TGTGCCAGCAGCTTAGCGCCATTGGGGGGAGTCTACAATGAGCAGTTCTTC,CASSLAPLGGVYNEQFF
TRBD1,TRBJ1-5,.,TRBV28,TGTGCCAGCAGTTTTTGGATGGCAGGGGGATCTCAGCCCCAGCATTTT,CASSFWMAGGSQPQHF
TRBD2,TRBJ2-1,.,TRBV6-4,TGTGCCAGCAGTGACTCGGGAACTAGCGGGATCAATGAGCAGTTCTTC,CASSDSGTSGINEQFF
.,TRBJ1-3,once,TRBV19,TGTGCCAGTAGTTCAAACAGTGCCCGCTCTGGAAACACCATATATTTT,CASSSNSARSGNTIYF
.,TRBJ1-2,many,TRBV24-1,TGTGCCACCAGTGGGCCTCTTATCCACTATGGCTACACCTTC,CATSGPLIHYGYTF
TRBD1,TRBJ2-6,few,TRBV9,TGTGCCAGCAGCGCCGGGACAGGGGGCTCTGGGGCCAACGTCCTGACTTTC,CASSAGTGGSGANVLTF
.,TRBJ1-6,.,TRBV20-1,TGCAGTGCTAGAGAACCAGGGATTCGCTCCTATAATTCACCCCTCCACTTT,CSAREPGIRSYNSPLHF
.,TRBJ1-1,many,TRBV7-2,TGTGCCAGCAGCAAAGAGGGACCAGTCGGTGAAGCTTTCTTT,CASSKEGPVGEAFF
.,TRBJ2-1,.,TRBV11-3,TGTGCCAGCAGCCCGTTAGGTCGTGCTTATGAGCAGTTCTTC,CASSPLGRAYEQFF
.,TRBJ1-1,.,TRBV28,TGTGCCAGCAGCTACGACAAGAGGACAGTGAACACTGAAGCTTTCTTT,CASSYDKRTVNTEAFF
.,TRBJ2-7,.,TRBV7-9,TGTGCCAGCAGCTTAAGACTAGGGCCCACCTACGAGCAGTACTTC,CASSLRLGPTYEQYF
.,TRBJ1-3,few,TRBV7-2,TGTGTCAGCAGCTTAGGGGGTGGAAACACCATATATTTT,CVSSLGGGNTIYF